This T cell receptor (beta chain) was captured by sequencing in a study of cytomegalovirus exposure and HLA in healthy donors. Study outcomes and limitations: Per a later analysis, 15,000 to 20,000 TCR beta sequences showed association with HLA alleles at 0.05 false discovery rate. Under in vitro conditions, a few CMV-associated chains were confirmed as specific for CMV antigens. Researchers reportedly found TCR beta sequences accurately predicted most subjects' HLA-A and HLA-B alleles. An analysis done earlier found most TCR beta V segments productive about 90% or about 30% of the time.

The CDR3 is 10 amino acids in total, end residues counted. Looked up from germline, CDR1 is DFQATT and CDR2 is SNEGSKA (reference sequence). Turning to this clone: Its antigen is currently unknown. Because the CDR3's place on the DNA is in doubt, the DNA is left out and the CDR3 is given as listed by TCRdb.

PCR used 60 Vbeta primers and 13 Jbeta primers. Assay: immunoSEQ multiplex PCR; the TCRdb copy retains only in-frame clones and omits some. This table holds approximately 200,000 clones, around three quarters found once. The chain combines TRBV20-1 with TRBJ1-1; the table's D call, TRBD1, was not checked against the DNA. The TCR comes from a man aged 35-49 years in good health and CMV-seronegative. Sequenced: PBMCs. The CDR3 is CSAFGQGSFF.